The present T cell receptor (beta chain) was sequenced within a study of tumor-infiltrating lymphocytes in primary liver carcinoma (dated by TCRdb to the late 2010s). Regarding the research as a whole: Of the five patients, three men and two women aged 30 to 69 years, four had hepatocellular carcinoma and one had combined HCC and intrahepatic cholangiocarcinoma. Roughly 3.5 to 7.5 million productive TCRbeta reads were obtained per sample, and no significant difference in read depth was found between tissue types. The tumors of the five patients were staged as T1-T3 N0M0, with maximum diameters ranging from 4.2 to 10 cm. TCRbeta repertoire sequencing, expression microarrays and whole-exome sequencing were combined in the study across five regions of each liver tumor, with adjacent normal tissue and blood also included. Repertoires from technical replicates were highly reproducible, with mean shared-clone rates around 0.89 and correlation coefficients above 0.95. The 20 to 30 tumor region samples were profiled with Agilent mRNA microarrays so that TCRbeta repertoire diversity could be related to the local molecular phenotype. A total of roughly 35 specimens from 5 patients went through TCRbeta repertoire sequencing, namely 25 tumor regions, 5 adjacent noncancerous liver tissues and 5 peripheral blood samples.

Concerning this clonotype itself: Its antigen is not yet known. Germline is not matched at one junction end, which may reflect a read error.

TCRbeta-specific cDNA was reverse-transcribed from roughly 500 ng total RNA using a constant-region primer and ProtoScript II reverse transcriptase. Three nested multiplex PCR rounds, following a slightly modified ARM-PCR procedure, were used to build the TCRbeta libraries. Each of the first two PCR rounds ran for about 10 cycles using multiplex TRBV1-TRBV30 forward primers together with a Cbeta reverse primer. Sample barcodes and Illumina adapters were added in a final 25-cycle PCR with Deep VentR polymerase. Before sequencing, amplicons between 200 and 500 bp were purified from gel using a QIAquick gel extraction kit. The TCRbeta amplicons were sequenced with 250-bp paired-end reads on an Illumina HiSeq 2500. The study's processing was this. To recover full CDR3 sequences, reads were quality-trimmed using Trimmomatic v0.33 and paired reads were then merged using FLASH v1.2.11. V, D and J germline segments were assigned to the rearranged TCRbeta sequences using MiGEC v1.2.1b. Clonotype statistics and Shannon-Wiener diversity indices were calculated with VDJtools v1.0.0. To cut down on sampling bias, every analysis after diversity analysis relied on just the 250 most abundant clonotypes from each sample. The public reads were reanalyzed by TCRdb: fastp trimming at Q25, MiXCR alignment, in-frame beta chains only. Rows are unified per CDR3 protein, each entry keeping the most common DNA and genes. The V and J calls shown here were made by TCRdb, not taken from the authors' results. Here the sample has roughly 120,000 distinct CDR3 sequences; around 64% occur a single time. The top ten clonotypes cover less than 10% of the sample.

Without any cell sorting, total RNA and DNA were extracted together from 20-30 mg of bulk tissue using the AllPrep DNA/RNA mini kit. Between late 2015 and early 2016, a few patients in China with histopathologically diagnosed primary liver carcinoma had their tumors surgically resected. Chronic HBV infection was present in the patients, and the patients were treatment-naive at sampling. Each tumor was sampled at five spatially separated regions: the superior, inferior, left-lateral and right-lateral poles and the tumor centre. Histology showed that every tumor sample contained more than 75% viable tumor cells. Fresh tumor and adjacent tissue pieces were bisected, with one half stored in RNAlater at -80 degrees C and the other half sent for histology. Paper-wide results and their limitations: Repertoire overlap was higher between tumor regions (mean about 36%) than tumor-adjacent (around 17%) or tumor-blood (about 14%) pairs, consistent with antigen-driven expansion. The top 250 clones accounted for a significantly greater share of the repertoire in tumors than in blood (p = 0.039). Only the TCR beta chain was sequenced, which likely underestimates true repertoire diversity because unpaired alpha chains were not captured. Because the samples were bulk and unsorted, CD4+ and CD8+ T cell repertoires could not be compared. Only a few patients were included in the study, and the authors note that the findings should be validated in a larger study. Only about 7-24% of top clones were found in all five regions of a tumor, suggesting spatial heterogeneity of tumor-infiltrating T cells.

The CDR3 contains 13 residues, cysteine and phenylalanine counted. Only the CDR3 part of the read is kept: 39 bases, read in frame from the first base. The germline V gene sets CDR1 to MNHEY and CDR2 to SVGEGT. The source material was liver tumor tissue from sampling region 3. The intended sense of this specimen's cell subset or site label: tumor region T3, left-lateral pole. Rearrangement joined TRBV6-2 or TRBV6-3 to TRBJ2-2, and TRBD2 may be the D gene, going by 5 matching bases. The receptor comes from a woman aged 55-69 years with primary liver carcinoma and hepatitis B virus infection. The CDR3 sequence is CASNSGVPGELFF. The nucleotide sequence reads as follows: TGTGCCAGCAATTCTGGAGTGCCCGGGGAGTTGTTTTTT.